This paragraph covers one T cell receptor (beta chain) sequence. The germline CDR1 and CDR2 sequences are KGHSH and LQKENI. This CDR3 has 16 amino acids. With V trimmed by 4 bases and J by 0 bases, 7 bases remained unmatched. This specimen comes from a study of blood T cell repertoires in COVID-19. Study at large: The United States, Italy and Spain provided the acute and convalescent COVID-19 samples. Sources were T cells, B-cell-depleted T cells, or PBMCs; the material itself was cDNA or gDNA.

As handled by the study authors: Amplification of reference gene primers was used by the study to estimate nucleated cell counts. Profiling relied on immunoSEQ multiplex PCR, and the TCRdb table lists in-frame clones only, not all of them. V and J calls plus clone size are reproduced from that table; the DNA served to infer D and trimming. The repertoire consists of some 150,000 clones, with under 90% occurring once and the leading ten covering around 40%. V gene TRBV18 combines with J gene TRBJ2-7; TRBD2 matches at 9 bases. The sequencing sample was made of peripheral blood. The receptor was isolated from a human donor in a cohort sampled during active COVID-19. CDR3 sequence (DNA): TGTGCCAGCTCACTATCCAGCGGGGGGCTCTCCTACGAGCAGTACTTC. Translation gives CASSLSSGGLSYEQYF.